The next 25 T cell receptor beta chains were all read from a single sample in a study of cytomegalovirus exposure and HLA in healthy donors. 13 Jbeta primers and 60 Vbeta primers were used for the PCR. Here immunoSEQ multiplex PCR was the method, and the copy in TCRdb shows in-frame clones only, minus some. Of about 160,000 clones in the sample, about three quarters were seen once. Sequencing was carried out using PBMCs. The receptors were gathered from a woman aged 25 to 39 in good health and CMV-seronegative.

The chain carries TRBV4-1 and TRBJ1-6; 9 bases fit TRBD1. This CDR3 has 17 amino acids. Germline values: CDR1 MGHRA, CDR2 YSYEKL. V gave up 2 bases and J gave up 5 bases; unmatched junction bases: 7. CDR3 nucleotide sequence: TGCGCCAGCAGCCAACCGGACAGGGGAAGCGATAATTCACCCCTCCACTTT. This encodes CASSQPDRGSDNSPLHF.

DNA of the CDR3: TGCGCCAGCAGCCAAGGGGGACAGGGACTCACCCTCGGAAACACCATATATTTT. Its translation is CASSQGGQGLTLGNTIYF. The chain carries TRBV4-1 and TRBJ1-3, with TRBD1 matching over 9 bases. V shed 1 base and J 4 bases; nucleotides not matched to a gene: 11. Looked up from germline, CDR1 is MGHRA and CDR2 is YSYEKL. CDR3 length: 18 residues.

The chain links TRBV7-3 to TRBJ1-6, with 7 bases lining up with TRBD1. The junction had 5 bases not matched to a gene; V was cut back by 0 bases and J by 6 bases. CDR1 and CDR2 from the germline V gene are SGHTA and FQGTGA. The CDR3 is made up of 16 amino acids. As DNA, the CDR3 is TGTGCCAGCAGCTTAACCGGGACAGAGAGTAATTCACCCCTCCACTTT. Translated: CASSLTGTESNSPLHF.

This clone was counted at least ten times. The chain links TRBV2 to TRBJ2-7, with 9 bases lining up with TRBD2. The CDR3 has 14 amino acids. Germline V gene lookup returns CDR1 SNHLY and CDR2 FYNNEI. With V trimmed by 4 bases and J by 2 bases, 3 bases remained unmatched. CDR3 in amino acids: CASSGSGGTYEQYF. The DNA of the CDR3 is TGTGCCAGCAGTGGTAGCGGGGGTACCTACGAGCAGTACTTC.

A few counts support this clone. The sample contains more than one DNA sequence encoding this CDR3. The chain combines TRBV5-5 with TRBJ2-1; D possibly corresponds to TRBD1 (6 bases). The germline CDR1 and CDR2 sequences are SGHKS and YYEKEE (reference sequence). Trimming removed 0 bases at V and 4 bases at J, with 8 bases between. This CDR3 has 14 amino acids. The CDR3 coding sequence is TGTGCCAGCAGCTTGGGACAGGCTTACAATGAGCAGTTCTTC. This codes for CASSLGQAYNEQFF. The variable domain in full, with the rest retrieved from reference TRBV5-5 and TRBJ2-1, is DAGVTQSPTHLIKTRGQQVTLRCSPISGHKSVSWYQQVLGQGPQFIFQYYEKEERGRGNFPDRFSARQFPNYSSELNVNALLLGDSALYLCASSLGQAYNEQFFGPGTRLTVL.

The chain joins TRBV29-1 to TRBJ2-4; the match to TRBD1 covers 7 bases. This CDR3 is 14 amino acids long. V lost 6 bases and J lost 0; bases outside the gene matches: 5. The germline V gene encodes CDR1 SQVTM and CDR2 ANQGSEA. The CDR3 DNA sequence: TGCAGCGTCGGACGGGACAGAGCCAAAAACATTCAGTACTTC. As protein: CSVGRDRAKNIQYF.

V is TRBV7-6 and J is TRBJ1-1; D is perhaps TRBD1 (6 bases). The CDR3 covers 12 residues. The V end lost 5 bases, the J end lost 12 bases, and 16 bases lay between the germline ends. Germline assignment: CDR1 SGHVS and CDR2 FNYEAQ. CDR3 residues: CASSPSGAATFF. The CDR3, as DNA: TGTGCCAGCAGCCCCTCAGGGGCGGCAACTTTCTTT.

This clone was picked up one time. The gene calls are TRBV7-7 and TRBJ2-2; D is perhaps TRBD2 (5 bases). Germline-derived CDR1 and CDR2 are SSHAT and FNYEAQ (reference sequence). CDR3 length: 13 amino acids. The CDR3, as DNA: TGTGCTAGCGCCTACAACGGGGACGGGGAGCTGTTTTTT. This gives the protein CASAYNGDGELFF.

V usage is TRBV27 and J usage is TRBJ1-2, with D unresolved. Germline V gene lookup returns CDR1 MNHEY and CDR2 SMNVEV (reference sequence). There are 13 residues in the CDR3. V shed 6 bases and J shed 8 bases, with 16 bases lying between them. CDR3 loop: CASSPWRFGGYTF. The CDR3 coding sequence is TGTGCCAGCAGCCCTTGGCGGTTCGGAGGCTACACCTTC.

This clone was counted a single time. The rearrangement joins TRBV6-1 to TRBJ2-5; 7 nucleotides align to TRBD1. The better agreement between TRBJ2-7 and the DNA end casts doubt on the J call. In germline, CDR1 is MNHNS, CDR2 SASEGT. This CDR3 contains 13 residues. The CDR3 DNA reads as TGTGCCAGCAGTTTCGGGACAGACTACGAGCAGTACTTC. This translates into CASSFGTDYEQYF.

This clone was counted between two and nine times. The gene calls are TRBV6-6 and TRBJ2-7, with TRBD2 identical over 11 bases. V was clipped by 6 bases and J by 2 bases; unmatched bases: 6. Germline CDR1 and CDR2: MNHNY and SVGAGI (reference sequence). This CDR3 is built from 15 residues. This CDR3 reads CASSQLAGDPYEQYF. For the CDR3, the DNA is TGTGCCAGCAGCCAACTAGCGGGGGATCCCTACGAGCAGTACTTC.

V usage is TRBV4-1 and J usage is TRBJ2-2; 7 bases fit TRBD2. The germline gives CDR1 MGHRA, CDR2 YSYEKL. The CDR3 contains 16 residues. V dropped 0 bases and J dropped 1; count of bases not matched to a gene: 2. The chain's CDR3 is CASSQEPSGNTGELFF. As DNA, the CDR3 is TGCGCCAGCAGCCAAGAGCCTAGCGGGAACACCGGGGAGCTGTTTTTT.

The rearrangement links TRBV6-6 to TRBJ1-6; a weak D match, TRBD1 (5 bases). Germline V gene sequence: CDR1 MNHNY, CDR2 SVGAGI (reference sequence). The CDR3 runs to 14 residues. The ends were cut back, 6 bases at V and 5 bases at J, with 11 bases in the middle. CDR3 region: CASRGGLNNSPLHF. In nucleotides, the CDR3 is TGTGCCAGCAGGGGGGGACTGAATAATTCACCCCTCCACTTT.

The chain carries TRBV5-6 and TRBJ1-2; D is unclear. V dropped 1 base and J dropped 7 bases, with 11 bases sitting between them. The CDR3 has 13 amino acids. The germline V gene has CDR1 SGHDT and CDR2 YYEEEE. CDR3 nucleotide sequence: TGTGCCAGCAGCTTGACGGGGAGGGCTGGCTACACCTTC. Its translation: CASSLTGRAGYTF.

The chain is built from TRBV27 and TRBJ2-7, with 7 positions matching TRBD1. V lost 5 bases to trimming and J lost 6 bases; unmatched junction nucleotides: 10. This CDR3 contains 14 residues. Germline V gene sequence: CDR1 MNHEY, CDR2 SMNVEV (reference sequence). The CDR3 sequence: CASSLNRQGAEQYF. The CDR3 DNA follows: TGTGCCAGCAGTCTAAACCGACAGGGTGCCGAGCAGTACTTC.

The chain has TRBV5-1 and TRBJ2-2, with D perhaps matching TRBD2 (5 bases). With 0 bases removed from V and 4 bases from J, the gap between germline ends came to 7 bases. The CDR3 consists of 14 residues. The germline CDR1 and CDR2 sequences are SGHRS and YFSETQ. The CDR3 nucleotides read TGCGCCAGCAGCTTGGTAGCGCTCACCGGGGAGCTGTTTTTT. Protein sequence: CASSLVALTGELFF.

The chain joins TRBV7-9 to TRBJ2-7, with D possibly being TRBD2 (6 bases). The CDR3 spans 15 residues. With 5 bases removed from V and 5 bases from J, the gap between germline ends came to 19 bases. Looked up from germline, CDR1 is SEHNR and CDR2 is FQNEAQ (reference sequence). CDR3 coding DNA: TGTGCCAGCAGCGCGGTGGGGGGATTAGGTAACGAGCAGTACTTC. This sequence encodes CASSAVGGLGNEQYF.

This chain joins TRBV5-3 and TRBJ2-7; TRBD1 is a possible D gene (5 bases). Being an ORF, TRBV5-3 has a function that is uncertain. The V end was cut by 1 base, the J end by 4 bases, with 12 bases between. The length of the CDR3 is 14 residues. The CDR3 DNA is TGTGCCAGAAGCTTGAGCCAGGGTAGATACGAGCAGTACTTC. This translates into CARSLSQGRYEQYF.

This clone was seen a handful of times. This chain joins TRBV29-1 and TRBJ2-7; 8 bases fit TRBD1. The CDR3 length is 16 residues. Trimming cost V 6 bases and J 3 bases; bases outside gene matches: 16. From germline, CDR1 is SQVTM and CDR2 ANQGSEA. The CDR3 protein is CSVVTLTGTGLYEQYF. The DNA of the CDR3 is TGCAGCGTCGTTACCCTCACCGGGACAGGCCTCTACGAGCAGTACTTC.

The chain recombines TRBV9 with TRBJ2-1; 11 nucleotides align to TRBD2. Trimming took 4 bases from V and 0 from J; bases not matched to a gene: 15. The CDR3 has 20 amino acids. Germline V gene sequence: CDR1 SGDLS, CDR2 YYNGEE. The CDR3 DNA reads TGTGCCAGCAGCCCTCAACCCGCTAGCGGGGGGAATAGCTCCTACAATGAGCAGTTCTTC. Translated: CASSPQPASGGNSSYNEQFF.

The chain couples TRBV28 to TRBJ1-2; D may be TRBD1 (5 bases). CDR1 and CDR2 from the germline V gene are MDHEN and SYDVKM. This CDR3 has 14 residues. Between the trimmed V and J ends, which lost 7 bases and 4 bases, there was a span of 16 bases. Written as DNA, the CDR3 is TGTGCCAGCAACACGCCGGGAGGGACCTATGGCTACACCTTC. It specifies CASNTPGGTYGYTF.

The chain joins TRBV5-4 to TRBJ1-4; TRBD1 matches at 7 bases. The V segment lost 1 base and the J segment 7 bases; nucleotides outside the gene matches: 7. The CDR3 consists of 15 residues. Germline V gene sequence: CDR1 SGHNT, CDR2 YYREEE (reference sequence). The DNA of the CDR3 is TGTGCCAGCAGCTTGCAAGGGGGCGCGGGTGAAAAACTGTTTTTT. This codes for CASSLQGGAGEKLFF. The full variable domain, completed using reference TRBV5-4 and TRBJ1-4, is ETGVTQSPTHLIKTRGQQVTLRCSSQSGHNTVSWYQQALGQGPQFIFQYYREEENGRGNFPPRFSGLQFPNYSSELNVNALELDDSALYLCASSLQGGAGEKLFFGSGTQLSVL.

This clone appeared once. V usage is TRBV27 and J usage is TRBJ2-7; the match to TRBD1 covers 10 bases. The CDR3 spans 13 residues. After removal of 6 bases from V and 6 bases from J, the junction contained 5 bases not matched to a gene. Germline V lookup: CDR1 MNHEY, CDR2 SMNVEV (reference sequence). In nucleotides, the CDR3 is TGTGCCAGCAGGGGTGGGACAGGGGCCGAGCAGTACTTC. Translating it yields CASRGGTGAEQYF.

In its sample, this clone was seen a few times. The chain combines TRBV7-9 with TRBJ2-2; the D is unclear. The germline gives CDR1 SEHNR, CDR2 FQNEAQ (reference sequence). This CDR3 comprises 15 residues. V lost 2 bases to trimming and J lost 0 bases, with 7 bases between them. CDR3 bases: TGTGCCAGCAGCTTATGGCAGGCGAACACCGGGGAGCTGTTTTTT. It encodes CASSLWQANTGELFF.

V usage is TRBV30 and J usage is TRBJ1-2, with D perhaps matching TRBD1 (6 bases). This CDR3 has 13 amino acids. CDR1 is GTSNPN and CDR2 is SVGIG in the germline V gene (reference sequence). Trimming pared 2 bases from V and 6 bases from J, leaving 13 bases between. CDR3 bases: TGTGCCTGGAGTAAGGGGCGACAGGATGGCTACACCTTC. Translation gives CAWSKGRQDGYTF.